The T cell receptor (beta chain) under discussion was sequenced for a study of identical twins. As concerns this clonotype: Its antigen remains unidentified.

Trimming removed 6 bases from V and 3 bases from J, with 14 bases in between. The CDR3 is 14 amino acids. Germline CDR1 KGHDR, CDR2 SFDVKD. Study-wide findings and caveats: Twin pairs' shared out-of-frame alpha sequences were enriched in low generation probability.

TCRdb independently ran MiXCR on the 5' RACE reads; one entry per CDR3 protein. The top ten hold about 0.27% of the sample, which has 1.5 million to 2 million distinct CDR3 sequences, around a third seen once. This TCR was sampled from a newborn girl in good health. Sequencing input: cord blood. The V gene is TRBV24-1, the J gene TRBJ2-7, with D perhaps TRBD2 (5 bases). DNA for the CDR3: TGTGCCACCAGTCACTCGGGGAAAGACTACGAGCAGTACTTC. Its protein is CATSHSGKDYEQYF.